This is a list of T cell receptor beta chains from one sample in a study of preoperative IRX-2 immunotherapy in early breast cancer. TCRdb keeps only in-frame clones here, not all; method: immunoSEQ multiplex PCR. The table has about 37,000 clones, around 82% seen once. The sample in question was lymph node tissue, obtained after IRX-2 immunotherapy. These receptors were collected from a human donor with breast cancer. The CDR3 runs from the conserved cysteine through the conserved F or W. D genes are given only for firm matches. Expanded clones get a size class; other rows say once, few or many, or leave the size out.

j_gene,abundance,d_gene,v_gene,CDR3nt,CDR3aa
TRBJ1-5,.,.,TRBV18,TGTGCCAGCTCCGGGACCGCCCAAGGGGGTCAGCCCCAGCATTTT,CASSGTAQGGQPQHF
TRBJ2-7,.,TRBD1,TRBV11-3,TGTGCCAGCAGCCAGACAGGGAGTGCCTACGAGCAGTACTTC,CASSQTGSAYEQYF
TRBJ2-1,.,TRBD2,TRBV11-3,TGTGCCAGCAGCTCGGGACTAGCTAGGAATGAGCAGTTCTTC,CASSSGLARNEQFF
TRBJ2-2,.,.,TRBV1,TGCGCCAGCAGCCCTACCTTCCCCACCACCGGGGAGCTGTTTTTT,CASSPTFPTTGELFF
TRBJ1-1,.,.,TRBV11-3,TGTGCCAGCAGACCATCACTGGGCAGGGACACTGAAGCTTTCTTT,CASRPSLGRDTEAFF
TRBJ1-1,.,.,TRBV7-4,TGTGCCAGCAGCTTAGGAGGGCCGGGGGAAGCTTTCTTT,CASSLGGPGEAFF
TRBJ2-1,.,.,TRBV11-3,TGTGCCAGCAGCACGGGACGGACCACCTACAATGAGCAGTTCTTC,CASSTGRTTYNEQFF
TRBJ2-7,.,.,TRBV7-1,TGTGCCAGCAGCTTAGCAGGCTCCTACGAGCAGTACTTC,CASSLAGSYEQYF
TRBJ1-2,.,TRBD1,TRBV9,TGTGCCAGCAGTGAAGGGACAGGGGCTGTCTATGGCTACACCTTC,CASSEGTGAVYGYTF
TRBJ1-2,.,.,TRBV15,TGTGCCACCAGCAAACCGGACGCGGGGGGCAACTATGGCTACACCTTC,CATSKPDAGGNYGYTF
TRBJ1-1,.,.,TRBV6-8,TGTGCCAGCAGTGACTCGACGGACATGAACACTGAAGCTTTCTTT,CASSDSTDMNTEAFF
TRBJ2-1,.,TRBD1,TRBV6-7,TGTGCCAGCAGGCCCGGGACAGGGGTTTTGTCACAGTTCTTC,CASRPGTGVLSQFF
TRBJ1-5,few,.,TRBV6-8,TGTGCCAGCAGGGTTACCGGGACAAGCAATCAGCCCCAGCATTTT,CASRVTGTSNQPQHF
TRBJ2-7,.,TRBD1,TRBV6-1,TGTGCCAGCAGTGAAGGACAGGGGGAGGCCTACGAGCAGTACTTC,CASSEGQGEAYEQYF
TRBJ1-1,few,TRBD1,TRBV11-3,TGTGCCAGCAGCTTTTCCGGGACAGGACCTGAAGCTTTCTTT,CASSFSGTGPEAFF
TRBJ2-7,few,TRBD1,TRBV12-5,TGTGCCAGTCGGGGACAGGGGACCTACGAGCAGTACTTC,CASRGQGTYEQYF
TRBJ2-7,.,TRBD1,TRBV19,TGTGCCAGTAGTATACTAGGACAGGGGACCTACGAGCAGTACTTC,CASSILGQGTYEQYF
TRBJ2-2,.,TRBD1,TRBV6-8,TGTGCCATTCGGGACAGGGCCAACACCGGGGAGCTGTTTTTT,CAIRDRANTGELFF
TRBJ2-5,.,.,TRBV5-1,TGCGCCAGCTCTCCTTGGTTTCCCCCACAAGGGTCGGGAGAGACCCAGTACTTC,CASSPWFPPQGSGETQYF
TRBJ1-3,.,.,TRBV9,TGTGCCAGCAGTGGGATTTCTGGAAACACCATATATTTT,CASSGISGNTIYF
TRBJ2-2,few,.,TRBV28,TGTGCCAGCAGGACAGCTAACACCGGGGAGCTGTTTTTT,CASRTANTGELFF
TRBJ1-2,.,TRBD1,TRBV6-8,TGTGCCAGCAGGACCGGGACAGGGGATAACACCTTC,CASRTGTGDNTF
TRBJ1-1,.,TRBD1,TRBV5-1,TGCGCCAGCAGCCCGAGACAGGGGACCACTGAAGCTTTCTTT,CASSPRQGTTEAFF
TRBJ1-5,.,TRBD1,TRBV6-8,TGTGCCAGCAGTCAGATGGACAGGGGAAATCAGCCCCAGCATTTT,CASSQMDRGNQPQHF
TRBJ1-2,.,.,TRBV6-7,TGTGCCAGCAGTTACTCCGGAAACTATGGCTACACCTTC,CASSYSGNYGYTF
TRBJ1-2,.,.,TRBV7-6,TGTGCCAGCACCCTCGGCGGTTACCCCTATGGCTACACCTTC,CASTLGGYPYGYTF
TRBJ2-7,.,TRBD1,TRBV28,TGTGCCAGCAGTTTAGCAGGGGGACCGGACGAGCAGTACTTC,CASSLAGGPDEQYF
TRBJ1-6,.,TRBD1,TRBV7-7,TGTGCCAGCAGCGACCGGGACAGCCATAATTCACCCCTCCACTTT,CASSDRDSHNSPLHF
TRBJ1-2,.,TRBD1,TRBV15,TGTGCCACCCGGACAGGGGGCCTGATGAGGAACTATGGCTACACCTTC,CATRTGGLMRNYGYTF
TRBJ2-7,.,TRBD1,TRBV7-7,TGTGCCAGCAGCAGACACCGGGACAGGGAAGAGGCCGGGTACGAGCAGTACTTC,CASSRHRDREEAGYEQYF
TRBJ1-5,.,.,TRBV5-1,TGCGCCAGCAGCCGGGACGGGAATAGCAATCAGCCCCAGCATTTT,CASSRDGNSNQPQHF
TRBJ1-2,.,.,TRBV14,TGTGCCAGCAGCCAAGCGAGGGAACGTGGCTACACCTTC,CASSQARERGYTF
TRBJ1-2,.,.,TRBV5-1,TGCGCCAGCAGCTTGAGAGGCACCGTTTATGGCTACACCTTC,CASSLRGTVYGYTF
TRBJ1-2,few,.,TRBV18,TGTGCCAGCTCACCTACACCAGGGGATAGCTATGGCTACACCTTC,CASSPTPGDSYGYTF
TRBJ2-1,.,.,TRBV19,TGTGCCAGTAGGGGGGGCATCCGCTACAATGAGCAGTTCTTC,CASRGGIRYNEQFF
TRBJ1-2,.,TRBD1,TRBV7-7,TGTGCCAGCAGCCCGAATCCCGGGACAGGGGTCTCTGGCTACACCTTC,CASSPNPGTGVSGYTF
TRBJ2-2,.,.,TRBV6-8,.,CAIASDTRLPGSCFF
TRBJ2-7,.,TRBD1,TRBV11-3,TGTGCCAGCAGCTTGAACAGGGGATTTAAGTACGAGCAGTACTTC,CASSLNRGFKYEQYF
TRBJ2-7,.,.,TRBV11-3,TGTGCCAGCAGCATGGGGGGTGGAGTTACGAAGCAGTACTTC,CASSMGGGVTKQYF
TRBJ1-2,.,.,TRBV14,TGTGCCAGCAGCCTGACAGTTAACTATGGCTACACCTTC,CASSLTVNYGYTF
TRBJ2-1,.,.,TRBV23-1,TGCGCCAGCAGCTTGCAGACCACCGTGGCGGGGAGGTACAATGAGCAGTTCTTC,CASSLQTTVAGRYNEQFF